Sequencing of this T cell receptor beta chain was carried out in a study of response to subunit inactivated influenza vaccine. Each CDR3 protein is one row after TCRdb ran MiXCR on the RT-PCR reads. The sample shows hundreds of thousands of distinct CDR3 sequences, approximately 14% of them seen only once. A remark on this clonotype: Its antigen is unidentified.

Notes on the study in general: Each seasonal flu vaccination may recruit only limited new T cells, authors suggested.

Germline assignment: CDR1 SGHRS and CDR2 YFSETQ. CDR3 length equals 15 residues. V dropped 3 bases and J dropped 2 bases, with 11 bases sitting between them. This clonotype was obtained from a man aged 50 to 60 who received an inactivated influenza vaccine. The chain carries TRBV5-1 and TRBJ2-2; possible D gene TRBD2, 5 bases. Sequenced material: PBMCs from blood, taken roughly 13 days after vaccination. CDR3: CASSSGIHNTGELFF. CDR3 DNA sequence: TGCGCCAGCAGCTCGGGAATACATAACACCGGGGAGCTGTTTTTT.